This TCR beta chain was observed in a study of cytomegalovirus exposure and HLA in healthy donors. Study at large: The same platform was used for the 90 to 150 validation repertoires and the roughly 720 first-cohort repertoires, a later analysis reported.

This CDR3 region has 15 residues. Trimming removed 4 bases from V and 3 bases from J; junction bases left unmatched: 4. Germline V gene lookup returns CDR1 SEHNR and CDR2 FQNEAQ (reference sequence). The assay was immunoSEQ multiplex PCR, and TCRdb's table has in-frame clones only and misses some. Of some 83,000 clones listed, about 94% are singletons. The donors belonged to the roughly 120-subject validation cohort, separate from the roughly 700-subject first cohort. This clone was counted only a few times. The rearrangement links TRBV7-9 to TRBJ1-5; 9 bases fit TRBD1. The TCR was taken from a woman younger than 35 in good health and CMV-seronegative. Sequenced sample: PBMCs. For the CDR3, the DNA is TGTGCCAGCAGCTACGGGACAGGGCTCAATCAGCCCCAGCATTTT. Residues: CASSYGTGLNQPQHF.